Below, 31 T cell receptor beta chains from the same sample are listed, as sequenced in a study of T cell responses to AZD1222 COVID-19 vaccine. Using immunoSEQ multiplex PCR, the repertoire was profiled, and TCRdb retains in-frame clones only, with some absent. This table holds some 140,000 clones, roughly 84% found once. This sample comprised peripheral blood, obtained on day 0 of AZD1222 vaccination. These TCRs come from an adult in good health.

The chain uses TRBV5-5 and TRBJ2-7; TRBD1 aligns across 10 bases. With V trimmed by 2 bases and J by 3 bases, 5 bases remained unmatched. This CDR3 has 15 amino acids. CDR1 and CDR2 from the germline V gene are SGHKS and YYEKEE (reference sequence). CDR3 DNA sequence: TGTGCCAGCAGCTTCCCCGGACAGGGGGTCTACGAGCAGTACTTC. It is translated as CASSFPGQGVYEQYF.

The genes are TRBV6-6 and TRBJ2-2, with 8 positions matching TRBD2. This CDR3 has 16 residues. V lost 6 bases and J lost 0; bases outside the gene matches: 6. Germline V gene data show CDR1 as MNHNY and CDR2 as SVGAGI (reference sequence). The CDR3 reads CASSTFGGANTGELFF. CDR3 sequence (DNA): TGTGCCAGCAGCACATTCGGGGGGGCGAACACCGGGGAGCTGTTTTTT.

CDR3 nucleotide sequence: TGTGCCAGTAGTACAGACAGGGCCAAAAACATTCAGTACTTC. It translates to CASSTDRAKNIQYF. The gene calls are TRBV19 and TRBJ2-4, with a possible D match to TRBD1 (6 bases). Germline values: CDR1 LNHDA, CDR2 SQIVND (reference sequence). V lost 4 bases and J lost 1, with 8 bases in between. The CDR3 runs to 14 residues. The entire variable domain, with the rest obtained from reference TRBV19 and TRBJ2-4, is as follows: DGGITQSPKYLFRKEGQNVTLSCEQNLNHDAMYWYRQDPGQGLRLIYYSQIVNDFQKGDIAEGYSVSREKKESFPLTVTSAQKNPTAFYLCASSTDRAKNIQYFGAGTRLSVL.

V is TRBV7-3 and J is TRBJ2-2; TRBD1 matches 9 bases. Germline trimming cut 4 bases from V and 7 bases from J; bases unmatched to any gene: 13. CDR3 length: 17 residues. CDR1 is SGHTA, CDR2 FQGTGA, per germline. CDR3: CASSSTGTGKGDGELFF. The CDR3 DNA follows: TGTGCCAGCAGCTCTACCGGGACAGGGAAGGGAGACGGGGAGCTGTTTTTT.

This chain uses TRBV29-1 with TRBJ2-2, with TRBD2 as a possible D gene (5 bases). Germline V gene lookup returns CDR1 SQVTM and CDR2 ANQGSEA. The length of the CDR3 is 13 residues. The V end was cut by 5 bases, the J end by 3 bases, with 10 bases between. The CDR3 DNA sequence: TGCAGCGTTTGCGGGCTAGACACCGGGGAGCTGTTTTTT. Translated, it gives CSVCGLDTGELFF.

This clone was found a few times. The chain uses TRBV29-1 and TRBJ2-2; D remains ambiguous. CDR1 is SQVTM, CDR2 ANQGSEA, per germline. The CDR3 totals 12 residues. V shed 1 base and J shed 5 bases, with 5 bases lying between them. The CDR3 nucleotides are TGCAGCGTTGAAGGAAGAACCGGGGAGCTGTTTTTT. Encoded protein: CSVEGRTGELFF.

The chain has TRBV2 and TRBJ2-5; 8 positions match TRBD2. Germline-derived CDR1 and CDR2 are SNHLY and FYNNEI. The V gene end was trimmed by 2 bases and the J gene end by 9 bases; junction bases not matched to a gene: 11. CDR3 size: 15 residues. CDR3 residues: CASSEQRGLVQPQYF. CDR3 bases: TGTGCCAGCAGTGAACAGCGGGGGCTCGTCCAGCCCCAGTACTTC.

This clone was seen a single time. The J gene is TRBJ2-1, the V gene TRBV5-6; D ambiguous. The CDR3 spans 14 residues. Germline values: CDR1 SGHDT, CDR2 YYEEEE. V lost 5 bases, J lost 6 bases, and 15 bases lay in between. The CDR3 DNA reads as TGTGCCAGCAGTTCCGCCCCGAGGAGCAATGAGCAGTTCTTC. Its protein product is CASSSAPRSNEQFF.

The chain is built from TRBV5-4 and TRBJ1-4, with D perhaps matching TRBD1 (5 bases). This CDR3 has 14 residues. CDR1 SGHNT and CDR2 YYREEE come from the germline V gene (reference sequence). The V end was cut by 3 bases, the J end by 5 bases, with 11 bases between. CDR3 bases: TGTGCCAGCAGCTCGGGACGGCCCAATGAAAAACTGTTTTTT. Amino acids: CASSSGRPNEKLFF.

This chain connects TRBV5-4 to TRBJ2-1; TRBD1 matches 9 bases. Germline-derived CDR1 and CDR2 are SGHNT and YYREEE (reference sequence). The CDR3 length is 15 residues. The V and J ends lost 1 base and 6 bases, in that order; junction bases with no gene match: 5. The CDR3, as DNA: TGTGCCAGCAGCTTGCGACAGGGGGTCAGCAATGAGCAGTTCTTC. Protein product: CASSLRQGVSNEQFF.

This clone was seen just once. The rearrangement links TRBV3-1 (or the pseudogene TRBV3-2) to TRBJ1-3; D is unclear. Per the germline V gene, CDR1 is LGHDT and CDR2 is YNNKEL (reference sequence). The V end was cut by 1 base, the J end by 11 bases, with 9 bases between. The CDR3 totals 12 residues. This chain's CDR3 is CASSQGAAPIYF. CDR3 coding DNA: TGTGCCAGCAGCCAAGGAGCGGCCCCCATATATTTT.

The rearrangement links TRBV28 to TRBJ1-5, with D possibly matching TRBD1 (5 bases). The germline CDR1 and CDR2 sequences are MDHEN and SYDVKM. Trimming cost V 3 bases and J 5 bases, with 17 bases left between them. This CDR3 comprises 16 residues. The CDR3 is CASSLDLRGADQPQHF. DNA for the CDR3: TGTGCCAGCAGTTTGGACCTGAGAGGGGCAGATCAGCCCCAGCATTTT.

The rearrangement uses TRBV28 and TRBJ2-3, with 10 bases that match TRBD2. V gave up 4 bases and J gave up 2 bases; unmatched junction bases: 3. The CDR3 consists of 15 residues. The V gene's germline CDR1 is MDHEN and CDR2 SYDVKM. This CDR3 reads CASSSTSGTTDTQYF. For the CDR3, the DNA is TGTGCCAGCAGTTCTACTAGCGGGACCACAGATACGCAGTATTTT.

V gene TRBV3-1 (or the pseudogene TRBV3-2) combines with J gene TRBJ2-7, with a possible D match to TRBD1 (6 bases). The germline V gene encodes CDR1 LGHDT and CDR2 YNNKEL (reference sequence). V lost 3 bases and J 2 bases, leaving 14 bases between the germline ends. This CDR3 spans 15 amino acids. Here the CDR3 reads CASSQAQDRTYEQYF. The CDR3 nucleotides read TGTGCCAGCAGCCAGGCTCAGGACAGAACCTACGAGCAGTACTTC.

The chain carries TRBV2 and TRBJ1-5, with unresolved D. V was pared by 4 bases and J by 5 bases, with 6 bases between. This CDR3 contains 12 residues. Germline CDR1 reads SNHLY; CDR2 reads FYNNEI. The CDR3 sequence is CASSGEDQPQHF. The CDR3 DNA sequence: TGTGCCAGCAGTGGTGAAGATCAGCCCCAGCATTTT.

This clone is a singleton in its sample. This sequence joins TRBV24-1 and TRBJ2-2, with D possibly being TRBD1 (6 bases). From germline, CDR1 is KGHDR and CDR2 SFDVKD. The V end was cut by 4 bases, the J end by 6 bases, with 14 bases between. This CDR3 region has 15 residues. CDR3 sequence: CATSESRGSAGELFF. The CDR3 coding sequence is TGTGCCACCAGTGAGAGTAGGGGGTCGGCCGGGGAGCTGTTTTTT.

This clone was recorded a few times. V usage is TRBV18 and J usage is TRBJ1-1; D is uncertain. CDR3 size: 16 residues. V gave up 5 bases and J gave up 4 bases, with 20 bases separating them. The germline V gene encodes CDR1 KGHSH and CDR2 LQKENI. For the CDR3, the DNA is TGTGCCAGCTCATCCCTACCGGTCGGAGGGTCCACTGAAGCTTTCTTT. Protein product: CASSSLPVGGSTEAFF.

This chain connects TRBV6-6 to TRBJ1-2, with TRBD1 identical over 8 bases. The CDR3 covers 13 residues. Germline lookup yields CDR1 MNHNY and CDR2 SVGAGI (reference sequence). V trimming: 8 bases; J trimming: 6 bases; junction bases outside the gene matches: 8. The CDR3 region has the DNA TGTGCCAGCGACAGGGGCGAAACAGATGGCTACACCTTC. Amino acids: CASDRGETDGYTF.

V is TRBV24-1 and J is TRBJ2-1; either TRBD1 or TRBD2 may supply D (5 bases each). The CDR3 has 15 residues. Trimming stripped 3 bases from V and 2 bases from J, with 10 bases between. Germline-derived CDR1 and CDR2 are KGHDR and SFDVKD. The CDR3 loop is CATSDPRDPYNEQFF. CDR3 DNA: TGTGCCACCAGTGATCCCAGGGACCCCTACAATGAGCAGTTCTTC.

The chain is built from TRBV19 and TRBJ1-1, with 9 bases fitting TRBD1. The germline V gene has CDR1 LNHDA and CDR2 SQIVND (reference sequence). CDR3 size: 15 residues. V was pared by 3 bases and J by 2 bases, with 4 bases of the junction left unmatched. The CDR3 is CASSITGGKNTEAFF. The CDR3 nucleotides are TGTGCCAGTAGTATTACAGGGGGCAAAAACACTGAAGCTTTCTTT.

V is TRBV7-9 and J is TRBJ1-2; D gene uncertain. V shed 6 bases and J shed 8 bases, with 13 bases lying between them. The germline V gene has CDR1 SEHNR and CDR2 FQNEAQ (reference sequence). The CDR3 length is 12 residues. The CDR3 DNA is TGTGCCAGCAGTGCCCGCGTAATAGGCTACACCTTC. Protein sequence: CASSARVIGYTF.

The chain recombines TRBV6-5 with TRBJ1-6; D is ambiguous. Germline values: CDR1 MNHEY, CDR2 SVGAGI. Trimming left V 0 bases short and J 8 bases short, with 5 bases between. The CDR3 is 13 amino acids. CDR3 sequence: CASSYSRDSPLHF. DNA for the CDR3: TGTGCCAGCAGTTACTCGAGGGATTCACCCCTCCACTTT.

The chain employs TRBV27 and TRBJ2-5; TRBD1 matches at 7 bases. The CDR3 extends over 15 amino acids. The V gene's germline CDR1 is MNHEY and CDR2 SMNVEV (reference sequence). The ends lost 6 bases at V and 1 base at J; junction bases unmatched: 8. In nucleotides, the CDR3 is TGTGCCAGCAGCCGACAGGGTTGGGGCCAAGAGACCCAGTACTTC. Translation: CASSRQGWGQETQYF.

Here the CDR3 DNA reads TGTGCCAGCAGCCCCGAAATGAAAACCTGGCAGGCTGTCAATCAGCCCCAGCATTTT. Its protein is CASSPEMKTWQAVNQPQHF. The V gene is TRBV3-1 (or the pseudogene TRBV3-2), the J gene TRBJ1-5; D not resolved. Trimming removed 4 bases at V and 3 bases at J, with 25 bases between. The CDR3 length is 19 residues. CDR1 and CDR2 (germline): LGHDT, YNNKEL (reference sequence).

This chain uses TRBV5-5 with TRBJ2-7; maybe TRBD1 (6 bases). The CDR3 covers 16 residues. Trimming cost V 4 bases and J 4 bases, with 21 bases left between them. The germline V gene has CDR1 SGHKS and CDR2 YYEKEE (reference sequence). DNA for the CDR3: TGTGCCAGCAGCCTAGTAGGGGGACCGAGGAAGTACGAGCAGTACTTC. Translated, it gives CASSLVGGPRKYEQYF. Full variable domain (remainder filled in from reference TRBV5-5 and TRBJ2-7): DAGVTQSPTHLIKTRGQQVTLRCSPISGHKSVSWYQQVLGQGPQFIFQYYEKEERGRGNFPDRFSARQFPNYSSELNVNALLLGDSALYLCASSLVGGPRKYEQYFGPGTRLTVT.

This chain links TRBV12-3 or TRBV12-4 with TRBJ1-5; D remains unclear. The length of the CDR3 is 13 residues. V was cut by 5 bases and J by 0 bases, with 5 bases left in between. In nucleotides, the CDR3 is TGTGCCAGCAGTCCCTATAGCAATCAGCCCCAGCATTTT. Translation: CASSPYSNQPQHF.

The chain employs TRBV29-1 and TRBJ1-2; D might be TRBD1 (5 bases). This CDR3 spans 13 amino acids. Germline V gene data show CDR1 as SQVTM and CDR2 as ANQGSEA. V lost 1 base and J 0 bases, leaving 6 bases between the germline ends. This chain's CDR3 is CSVEAGPNYGYTF. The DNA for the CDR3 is TGCAGCGTTGAAGCGGGGCCTAACTATGGCTACACCTTC.

The CDR3 region is CASSLGALSEAFF. The CDR3 DNA reads as TGTGCCAGCAGCCTGGGGGCTTTATCTGAAGCTTTCTTT. The chain carries TRBV28 and TRBJ1-1; possible D gene TRBD1, 6 bases. The CDR3 is 13 residues long. Germline CDR1 and CDR2: MDHEN and SYDVKM. V dropped 6 bases and J dropped 6 bases, with 14 bases sitting between them.

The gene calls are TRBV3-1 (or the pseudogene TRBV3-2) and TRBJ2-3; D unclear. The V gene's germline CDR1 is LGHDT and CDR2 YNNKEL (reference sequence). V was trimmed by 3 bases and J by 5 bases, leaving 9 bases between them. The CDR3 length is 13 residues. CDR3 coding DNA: TGTGCCAGCAGCCAGGGCCGTTTAGATACGCAGTATTTT. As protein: CASSQGRLDTQYF.

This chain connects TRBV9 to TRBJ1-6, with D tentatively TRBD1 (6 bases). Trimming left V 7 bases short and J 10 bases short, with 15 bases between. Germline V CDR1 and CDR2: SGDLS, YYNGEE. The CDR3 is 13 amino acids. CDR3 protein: CASSRRGGSPLHF. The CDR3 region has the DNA TGTGCCAGCTCCCGAAGGGGGGGCTCACCCCTCCACTTT.

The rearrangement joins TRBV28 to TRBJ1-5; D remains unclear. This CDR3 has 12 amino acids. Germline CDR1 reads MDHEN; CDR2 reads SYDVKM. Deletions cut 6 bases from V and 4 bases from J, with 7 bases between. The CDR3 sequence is CASSAVNQPQHF. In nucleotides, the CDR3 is TGTGCCAGCAGCGCTGTTAATCAGCCCCAGCATTTT.